This is a list of T cell receptor beta chains from one sample in a study of T cell repertoires in cytomegalovirus infection. TCRdb re-derived calls from the reads in MiXCR, one entry per CDR3 protein. The sample shows approximately 770,000 distinct CDR3 sequences, about 27% of them seen only once. The antigens for these receptors are not known. The sequences come from cultured CD8+ T cells from PBMCs, collected from culture after CMV antigen stimulation. All receptors derive from a human donor in good health (CMV status not recorded). Some clones in this sample may be carry-over from other donors' samples. The CDR3 runs from the conserved cysteine through the conserved F or W. D genes are given only for firm matches. Only some rows state a clone size, as once, few, many or a class for expanded clones.

j_call | clone_size | v_call | d_call | cdr3_aa | cdr3_nt
TRBJ1-2 | NA | TRBV10-3 | NA | CAISDSGQNYGYTF | TGTGCCATCAGTGACTCGGGACAAAACTATGGCTACACCTTC
TRBJ1-2 | NA | TRBV7-6 | NA | CASSYSTETFYGYTF | TGTGCCAGCAGCTACTCGACAGAGACTTTCTATGGCTACACCTTC
TRBJ1-4 | many | TRBV4-3 | TRBD1 | CASSRAQGVATNEKLFF | TGCGCCAGCAGCCGCGCACAGGGGGTTGCAACTAATGAAAAACTGTTTTTT
TRBJ1-3 | few | TRBV12-3/TRBV12-4 | NA | CASSLSGRFSLSSGNTIYF | TGTGCCAGCAGTTTAAGCGGCAGGTTCTCCCTTAGCTCTGGAAACACCATATATTTT
TRBJ2-5 | many | TRBV7-9 | NA | CASSFPRVTGRELETQYF | TGTGCCAGCAGCTTCCCTCGAGTCACAGGAAGAGAGTTGGAGACCCAGTACTTC
TRBJ2-7 | NA | TRBV2 | TRBD1 | CASSAPGQGQEQYF | TGTGCCAGCAGTGCCCCCGGACAGGGACAGGAACAGTACTTC
TRBJ2-3 | few | TRBV7-9 | TRBD1 | CASSLAETGDTDTQYF | TGTGCCAGCAGCTTAGCGGAGACAGGGGACACAGATACGCAGTATTTT
TRBJ2-2 | few | TRBV7-6 | TRBD2 | CASSRSRDGGVDTGELFF | TGTGCCAGCAGCCGGAGCCGGGACGGGGGGGTCGACACCGGGGAGCTGTTTTTT
TRBJ1-2 | NA | TRBV27 | NA | CASSQGLGGYTF | TGTGCCAGCAGTCAGGGGTTGGGGGGCTACACCTTC
TRBJ1-2 | many | TRBV7-2 | TRBD1 | CASSIETGWSYGYTF | TGTGCCAGCAGCATAGAGACAGGGTGGAGCTATGGCTACACCTTC
TRBJ2-5 | NA | TRBV27 | TRBD1 | CASTRTGEETQYF | TGTGCCAGCACCCGGACAGGAGAAGAGACCCAGTACTTC
TRBJ1-1 | NA | TRBV5-6 | NA | CASSWQTTTEAFF | TGTGCCAGCAGCTGGCAGACGACCACTGAAGCTTTCTTT
TRBJ2-7 | once | TRBV2 | NA | CASSEKGVAPIHEQYF | TGTGCCAGCAGTGAGAAGGGGGTGGCCCCCATCCACGAGCAGTACTTC
TRBJ2-1 | NA | TRBV27 | TRBD2 | CASSGLGVANEQFF | TGTGCCAGCAGTGGACTAGGGGTGGCCAATGAGCAGTTCTTC
TRBJ2-3 | NA | TRBV5-4 | TRBD2 | CASSLRGGTGTDTQYF | TGTGCCAGCAGCTTACGGGGAGGGACCGGCACAGATACGCAGTATTTT
TRBJ1-2 | NA | TRBV2 | NA | CASSEALGQGPTFNYGYTF | TGTGCCAGCAGTGAAGCGCTTGGCCAGGGGCCAACTTTCAACTATGGCTACACCTTC
TRBJ2-3 | NA | TRBV28 | TRBD2 | CASSPEAGPYTDTQYF | TGTGCCAGCAGTCCAGAAGCGGGGCCCTACACAGATACGCAGTATTTT
TRBJ2-2 | NA | TRBV7-6 | NA | CASSYEDRENTGELFF | TGTGCCAGCAGCTATGAGGACAGAGAAAACACCGGGGAGCTGTTTTTT
TRBJ2-5 | few | TRBV7-2 | NA | CASSLAHRRVETQYF | TGTGCCAGCAGCTTAGCCCATCGCAGGGTCGAGACCCAGTACTTC
TRBJ2-2 | NA | TRBV7-6 | NA | CASGQATNTGELFF | TGTGCCAGCGGCCAGGCTACCAACACCGGGGAGCTGTTTTTT
TRBJ2-2 | NA | TRBV27 | NA | CASNSELANTGELFF | TGTGCCAGCAACTCAGAACTAGCGAACACCGGGGAGCTGTTTTTT
TRBJ2-7 | few | TRBV6-1 | TRBD2 | CASSEIGLEGLYF | TGTGCCAGCAGTGAGATCGGACTAGAGGGTTTGTACTTC
TRBJ2-2 | NA | TRBV7-6 | NA | CANRRDGNTGELFF | TGTGCCAACCGCCGGGACGGGAACACCGGGGAGCTGTTTTTT
TRBJ1-1 | NA | TRBV11-2 | NA | CASSLEGVPFF | TGTGCCAGCAGCTTGGAGGGGGTTCCTTTCTTT
TRBJ2-1 | NA | TRBV3-1 | TRBD1 | CASSFTGGKDQEQFF | TGTGCCAGCAGCTTTACAGGGGGGAAGGATCAAGAGCAGTTCTTC
TRBJ2-5 | NA | TRBV7-9 | NA | CASGLQGNRERETQYF | TGTGCCAGCGGCCTACAGGGCAATAGAGAACGGGAGACCCAGTACTTC
TRBJ2-3 | once | TRBV4-3 | NA | CASSPETGGASTQYF | TGCGCCAGCAGCCCAGAGACGGGCGGGGCGTCAACGCAGTATTTT
TRBJ2-6 | few | TRBV7-8 | NA | CASSLWPAGANVLTF | TGTGCCAGCAGCTTATGGCCAGCTGGGGCCAACGTCCTGACTTTC